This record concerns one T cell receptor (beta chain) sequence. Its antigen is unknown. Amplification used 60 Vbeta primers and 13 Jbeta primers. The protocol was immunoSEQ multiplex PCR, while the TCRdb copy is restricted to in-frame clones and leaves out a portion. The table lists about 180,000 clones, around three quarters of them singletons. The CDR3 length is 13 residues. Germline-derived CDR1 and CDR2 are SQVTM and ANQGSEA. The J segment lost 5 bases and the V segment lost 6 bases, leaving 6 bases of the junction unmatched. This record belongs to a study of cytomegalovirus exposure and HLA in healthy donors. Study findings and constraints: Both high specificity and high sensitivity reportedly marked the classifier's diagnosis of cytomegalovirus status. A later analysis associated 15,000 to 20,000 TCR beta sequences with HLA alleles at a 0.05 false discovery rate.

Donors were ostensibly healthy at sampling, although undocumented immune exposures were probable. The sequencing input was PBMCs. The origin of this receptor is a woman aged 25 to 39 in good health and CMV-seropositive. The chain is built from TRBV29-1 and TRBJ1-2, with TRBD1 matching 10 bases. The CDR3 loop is CSVLDRGNYGYTF. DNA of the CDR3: TGCAGCGTACTGGACAGGGGGAATTATGGCTACACCTTC.